These 32 T cell receptor beta chains share one sample of origin, sequenced in a study of blood T cell repertoires in COVID-19. Here immunoSEQ multiplex PCR was the method, and the copy in TCRdb shows in-frame clones only, minus some. The data contain about 220,000 clones, around 80% of them singletons. The sequencing sample was made of peripheral blood. These receptors all come from a woman between 45 and 65 years old with acute or convalescent COVID-19.

The CDR3 DNA is TGTGCCAGCAGCGGTGACAGGCAAGAGACCCAGTACTTC. This translates into CASSGDRQETQYF. The chain uses TRBV7-8 and TRBJ2-5; maybe TRBD1 (6 bases). In germline, CDR1 is SGHVS, CDR2 FQNEAQ. The CDR3 has 13 residues. V was trimmed by 5 bases and J by 2 bases, leaving 9 bases between them.

The genes are TRBV18 and TRBJ2-3; D is ambiguous. Trimming stripped 3 bases from V and 10 bases from J, with 11 bases between. CDR1 and CDR2 (germline): KGHSH, LQKENI. This CDR3 contains 12 residues. The CDR3 DNA reads as TGTGCCAGCTCACCCCTCCTAGAATCGCAGTATTTT. Translating gives CASSPLLESQYF.

This chain links TRBV7-9 with TRBJ2-7; D might be TRBD2 (8 bases). Looked up from germline, CDR1 is SEHNR and CDR2 is FQNEAQ (reference sequence). This CDR3 spans 15 amino acids. V gave up 7 bases and J gave up 5 bases, with 21 bases separating them. This CDR3 is CASTFTGGGNHEQYF. In nucleotides, the CDR3 is TGTGCCAGCACCTTCACGGGAGGGGGCAACCACGAGCAGTACTTC.

The V call is TRBV5-1, the J call TRBJ1-2; D possibly corresponds to TRBD1 (6 bases). The V gene's germline CDR1 is SGHRS and CDR2 YFSETQ. This CDR3 region has 15 residues. The V end was cut by 4 bases, the J end by 0 bases, with 13 bases between. DNA of the CDR3: TGCGCCAGCAGCACTGGGACAAGCGCTAACTATGGCTACACCTTC. This gives the protein CASSTGTSANYGYTF.

CDR3 protein: CASAAWGDNEQFF. For the CDR3, the DNA is TGTGCCAGCGCTGCCTGGGGAGACAATGAGCAGTTCTTC. The chain employs TRBV25-1 and TRBJ2-1; a possible D gene is TRBD2 (5 bases). The germline V and J ends were trimmed by 8 bases and 5 bases, with 13 bases remaining between them. CDR3 length equals 13 residues. CDR1 is MGHDK, CDR2 SYGVNS, per germline.

V and J are TRBV5-1 and TRBJ2-2; TRBD1 agrees at 10 bases. V lost 6 bases, J lost 2 bases, and 10 bases stayed unmatched. Per the germline V gene, CDR1 is SGHRS and CDR2 is YFSETQ. The CDR3 is made up of 17 amino acids. CDR3: CASTIHDRGPNTGELFF. Here the CDR3 DNA reads TGCGCCAGCACCATACATGACAGGGGGCCTAACACCGGGGAGCTGTTTTTT.

The rearrangement uses TRBV7-2 and TRBJ2-7, with 8 bases fitting TRBD2. CDR1 and CDR2 (germline): SGHTA, FQGNSA. J was trimmed by 1 base and V by 1 base; bases with no gene match: 3. The CDR3 runs 15 residues. For the CDR3, the DNA is TGTGCCAGCAGCTTAGTGGCTAGCGGGTCCTACGAGCAGTACTTC. Translation: CASSLVASGSYEQYF.

The chain carries TRBV15 and TRBJ1-3; D gene unclear. CDR3 length: 16 residues. Deletions cut 0 bases from V and 0 bases from J, with 9 bases between. Germline V gene data show CDR1 as LNHNV and CDR2 as YYDKDF (reference sequence). The CDR3 spells CATSRDRGGSGNTIYF. The CDR3 DNA sequence: TGTGCCACCAGCAGAGATCGAGGAGGCTCTGGAAACACCATATATTTT.

This chain uses TRBV5-6 with TRBJ2-2, with TRBD1 as a possible D gene (6 bases). Germline lookup yields CDR1 SGHDT and CDR2 YYEEEE. The length of the CDR3 is 14 residues. V lost 2 bases and J lost 8, with 13 bases in between. The CDR3 is CASSFNRALGELFF. CDR3 DNA: TGTGCCAGCAGCTTCAACAGGGCCTTGGGGGAGCTGTTTTTT.

The V and J genes are TRBV5-8 and TRBJ2-2, with a weak D call TRBD2 (5 bases). The CDR3 has 14 residues. CDR1 and CDR2 (germline): SGHTS, YDEGEE. V lost 1 base, J lost 7 bases, and 11 bases lay in between. This CDR3 is CASSLWGRGGELFF. The DNA for the CDR3 is TGTGCCAGCAGCTTGTGGGGTCGGGGCGGGGAGCTGTTTTTT.

The gene calls are TRBV6-2 or TRBV6-3 and TRBJ1-1; 9 bases are shared with TRBD1. The trim removed 6 bases at V and 1 base at J, leaving 9 bases unmatched. The CDR3 consists of 16 residues. Per germline, CDR1 MNHEY and CDR2 SVGEGT. Here the CDR3 reads CASSPREGQGNTEAFF. For the CDR3, the DNA is TGTGCCAGCAGCCCTAGAGAGGGACAGGGGAACACTGAAGCTTTCTTT.

This clone came up once. V is TRBV3-1 (or the pseudogene TRBV3-2) and J is TRBJ2-3; 9 bases agree with TRBD2. The J segment lost 11 bases and the V segment lost 0 bases, leaving 12 bases of the junction unmatched. The CDR3 has 16 amino acids. The V gene's germline CDR1 is LGHDT and CDR2 YNNKEL (reference sequence). CDR3 amino acids: CASSQDPAGGGVRQYF. The CDR3 DNA reads TGTGCCAGCAGCCAAGACCCAGCGGGAGGTGGGGTTAGGCAGTATTTT.

Written as DNA, the CDR3 is TGTGCCAGTAGCTCCCAAACCTCCGGGACAGGGAATGATGACGAGCAGTACTTC. This gives the protein CASSSQTSGTGNDDEQYF. V usage is TRBV19 and J usage is TRBJ2-7, with TRBD1 matching over 9 bases. In germline, CDR1 is LNHDA, CDR2 SQIVND (reference sequence). Trimming took 6 bases from V and 5 from J; bases not matched to a gene: 20. This CDR3 is 18 amino acids long.

This clone has more than one count but fewer than ten. This rearrangement joins TRBV7-2 to TRBJ2-7; maybe TRBD2 (6 bases). Trimming left V 6 bases short and J 6 bases short, with 15 bases between. The CDR3 covers 13 residues. Germline V gives CDR1 SGHTA, CDR2 FQGNSA. In DNA, the CDR3 is TGTGCCAGCAGACTAGCCGGGGAGCTCGAGCAGTACTTC. It is translated as CASRLAGELEQYF.

The chain employs TRBV18 and TRBJ2-3; 10 nucleotides line up with TRBD1. Losses at the gene ends were 3 bases for V and 5 bases for J; bases not matched to a gene: 5. The germline CDR1 and CDR2 sequences are KGHSH and LQKENI. The CDR3 spans 15 residues. The CDR3 loop reads CASSPRQGAGDTQYF. As DNA, the CDR3 is TGTGCCAGCTCACCGCGACAGGGGGCCGGAGATACGCAGTATTTT.

This chain joins TRBV5-1 and TRBJ2-7; 7 positions match TRBD2. CDR1 is SGHRS and CDR2 is YFSETQ in the germline V gene. V was clipped by 4 bases and J by 4 bases; unmatched bases: 5. There are 13 residues in the CDR3. The chain's CDR3 is CASSRGEQYEQYF. The CDR3 DNA is TGCGCCAGCAGCCGGGGGGAGCAATACGAGCAGTACTTC.

The gene calls are TRBV5-6 and TRBJ2-1; 7 bases are a match to TRBD2. The germline CDR1 and CDR2 sequences are SGHDT and YYEEEE. Losses at the gene ends were 6 bases for V and 8 bases for J; bases not matched to a gene: 14. CDR3 length: 15 amino acids. The DNA for the CDR3 is TGTGCCAGCACCCGGTCGGGGGAGGGCGGAGATGAGCAGTTCTTC. It is translated as CASTRSGEGGDEQFF.

The chain is built from TRBV23-1 and TRBJ1-1; D is ambiguous. TRBV23-1 is classed as an ORF, of uncertain function. The CDR3 consists of 14 residues. Trimming shortened V by 4 bases and J by 1 base, and 10 bases separated the two germline ends. CDR3 DNA: TGCGCCAGCAGTCCCCTCGGCGGGAACACTGAAGCTTTCTTT. This translates into CASSPLGGNTEAFF.

V usage is TRBV9 and J usage is TRBJ2-7, with 7 positions matching TRBD1. Trimming cost V 0 bases and J 0 bases; bases outside gene matches: 15. Germline CDR1 SGDLS, CDR2 YYNGEE. The CDR3 extends over 19 amino acids. CDR3: CASSVVIMVGTAHSYEQYF. In DNA, the CDR3 is TGTGCCAGCAGCGTAGTTATTATGGTGGGGACAGCCCACTCCTACGAGCAGTACTTC.

The chain has TRBV24-1 and TRBJ2-1; TRBD2 matches at 8 bases. This CDR3 has 13 residues. J lost 8 bases, V lost 10 bases, and 9 bases had no gene match. CDR1 KGHDR and CDR2 SFDVKD come from the germline V gene. CDR3 amino acids: CATPPGLVHEQFF. CDR3 DNA: TGTGCCACGCCACCGGGACTAGTTCATGAGCAGTTCTTC.

The V gene is TRBV24-1, the J gene TRBJ2-5; 10 bases line up with TRBD1. CDR1 and CDR2 from the germline V gene are KGHDR and SFDVKD. The CDR3 totals 14 residues. V lost 7 bases to trimming and J lost 4 bases; unmatched junction nucleotides: 5. For the CDR3, the DNA is TGTGCCACCAGGGACAGGGGGTTGGGAGAGACCCAGTACTTC. Translated, it gives CATRDRGLGETQYF.

V and J are TRBV20-1 and TRBJ1-4; D not certain. The V end was cut by 3 bases, the J end by 8 bases, with 13 bases between. The CDR3 is 13 residues long. Germline V gene lookup returns CDR1 DFQATT and CDR2 SNEGSKA (reference sequence). The CDR3 loop reads CSASDGSGEKLFF. The CDR3 DNA sequence: TGCAGTGCTAGTGACGGGAGTGGAGAAAAACTGTTTTTT.

This CDR3 reads CASSWTGGPGEAFF. The CDR3 DNA is TGCGCCAGCAGCTGGACGGGAGGGCCCGGGGAGGCTTTCTTT. The genes are TRBV5-1 and TRBJ1-1; D not certain. V was pared by 3 bases and J by 11 bases, with 20 bases between. The germline CDR1 and CDR2 sequences are SGHRS and YFSETQ. The CDR3 extends over 14 amino acids.

This chain connects TRBV29-1 to TRBJ1-1; TRBD1 matches 8 bases. CDR1 and CDR2 from the germline V gene are SQVTM and ANQGSEA. CDR3 size: 14 residues. V lost 2 bases and J lost 7; bases outside the gene matches: 9. CDR3 DNA sequence: TGCAGCGTTGAACAGTATGCAGGGGGCGATGAAGCTTTCTTT. It translates to CSVEQYAGGDEAFF.

The V call is TRBV6-6, the J call TRBJ2-1; D perhaps matches TRBD2 (5 bases). The V end was cut by 2 bases, the J end by 15 bases, with 20 bases between. The CDR3 is 14 amino acids. Germline-derived CDR1 and CDR2 are MNHNY and SVGAGI (reference sequence). CDR3 coding DNA: TGTGCCAGCAGTTACGGGGTCTTAGCGAGTCGGGGGTTCTTC. Amino acid sequence: CASSYGVLASRGFF.

This chain connects TRBV24-1 to TRBJ2-1; D ambiguous. V shed 0 bases and J shed 8 bases, with 4 bases lying between them. From germline, CDR1 is KGHDR and CDR2 SFDVKD. CDR3 length: 12 amino acids. CDR3 region: CATSDLSDEQFF. In nucleotides, the CDR3 is TGTGCCACCAGTGATTTGTCAGATGAGCAGTTCTTC.

The chain couples TRBV27 to TRBJ2-7; a possible D gene is TRBD2 (5 bases). Per germline, CDR1 MNHEY and CDR2 SMNVEV (reference sequence). The CDR3 consists of 14 residues. Deletions cut 2 bases from V and 1 base from J, with 9 bases between. In DNA, the CDR3 is TGTGCCAGCAGTTTAGAAGCGGAGTCCTACGAGCAGTACTTC. This gives the protein CASSLEAESYEQYF.

The table lists this clone with a few counts. The rearrangement uses TRBV27 and TRBJ2-7; TRBD1 matches 10 bases. V lost 6 bases, J lost 0 bases, and 8 bases stayed unmatched. CDR3 size: 16 residues. The germline gives CDR1 MNHEY, CDR2 SMNVEV (reference sequence). Here the CDR3 reads CASSPPGDRGSYEQYF. For the CDR3, the DNA is TGTGCCAGCAGCCCCCCGGGGGACAGGGGCTCCTACGAGCAGTACTTC.

J is TRBJ2-3 and V is TRBV24-1, with TRBD2 matching 7 bases. Germline CDR1 KGHDR, CDR2 SFDVKD. V lost 4 bases to trimming and J lost 1 base; unmatched junction nucleotides: 7. This CDR3 has 16 amino acids. The CDR3 is CATSDPTSLRTDTQYF. The CDR3 nucleotides are TGTGCCACCAGTGACCCGACTAGCCTACGCACAGATACGCAGTATTTT.

This chain uses TRBV13 with TRBJ2-7, with 10 bases that match TRBD1. CDR1 and CDR2 (germline): PRHDT, FYEKMQ (reference sequence). The CDR3 covers 17 residues. V lost 5 bases, J lost 5 bases, and 15 bases stayed unmatched. This CDR3 reads CASSPRIPGQGINEQYF. CDR3 DNA sequence: TGTGCCAGCAGCCCGAGGATTCCGGGACAGGGGATCAACGAGCAGTACTTC. Combining the CDR3 with reference TRBV13 and TRBJ2-7 gives the whole variable domain AAGVIQSPRHLIKEKRETATLKCYPIPRHDTVYWYQQGPGQDPQFLISFYEKMQSDKGSIPDRFSAQQFSDYHSELNMSSLELGDSALYFCASSPRIPGQGINEQYFGPGTRLTVT.

The chain is built from TRBV10-3 and TRBJ2-7; a possible D gene is TRBD1 (5 bases). The germline V and J ends were trimmed by 4 bases and 1 base, with 8 bases remaining between them. This CDR3 comprises 13 residues. CDR1 and CDR2 (germline): ENHRY, SYGVKD. CDR3 sequence (DNA): TGTGCCATCAGTGGGGGCTTGTCCTACGAGCAGTACTTC. Translation gives CAISGGLSYEQYF.

In DNA, the CDR3 is TGTGCCAGCAGCCAAGAGGGGCTGGGGACTAGATACGAGCAGTACTTC. Protein: CASSQEGLGTRYEQYF. The chain employs TRBV3-1 (or the pseudogene TRBV3-2) and TRBJ2-7; TRBD2 agrees at 8 bases. Germline lookup yields CDR1 LGHDT and CDR2 YNNKEL (reference sequence). Losses at the gene ends were 0 bases for V and 4 bases for J; bases not matched to a gene: 8. The length of the CDR3 is 16 residues.